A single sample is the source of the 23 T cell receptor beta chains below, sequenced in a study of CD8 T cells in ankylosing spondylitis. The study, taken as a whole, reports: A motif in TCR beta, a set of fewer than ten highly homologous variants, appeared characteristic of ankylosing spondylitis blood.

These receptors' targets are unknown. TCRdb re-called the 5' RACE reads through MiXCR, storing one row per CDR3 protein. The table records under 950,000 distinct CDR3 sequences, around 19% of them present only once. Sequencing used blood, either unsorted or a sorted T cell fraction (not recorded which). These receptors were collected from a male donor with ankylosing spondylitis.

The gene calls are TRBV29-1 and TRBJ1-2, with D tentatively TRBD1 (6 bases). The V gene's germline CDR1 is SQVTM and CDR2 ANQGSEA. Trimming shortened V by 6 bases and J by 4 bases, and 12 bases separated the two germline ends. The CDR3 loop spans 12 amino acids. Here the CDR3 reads CSVEQGGYGYTF. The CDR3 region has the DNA TGCAGCGTGGAACAGGGCGGCTATGGCTACACCTTC.

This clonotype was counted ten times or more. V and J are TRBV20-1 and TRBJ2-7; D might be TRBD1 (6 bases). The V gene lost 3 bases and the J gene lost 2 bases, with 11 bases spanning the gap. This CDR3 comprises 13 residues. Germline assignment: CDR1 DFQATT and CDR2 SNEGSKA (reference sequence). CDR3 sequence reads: CSASRTATYEQYF. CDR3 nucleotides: TGCAGTGCTAGCAGGACAGCGACCTACGAGCAGTACTTC.

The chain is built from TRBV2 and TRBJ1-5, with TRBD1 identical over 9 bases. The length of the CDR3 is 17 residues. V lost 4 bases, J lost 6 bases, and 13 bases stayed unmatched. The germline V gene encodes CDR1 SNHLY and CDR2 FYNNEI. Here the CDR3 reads CASSAATGQGTAQPQHF. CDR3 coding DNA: TGTGCCAGCAGTGCAGCCACGGGACAGGGAACGGCTCAGCCCCAGCATTTT.

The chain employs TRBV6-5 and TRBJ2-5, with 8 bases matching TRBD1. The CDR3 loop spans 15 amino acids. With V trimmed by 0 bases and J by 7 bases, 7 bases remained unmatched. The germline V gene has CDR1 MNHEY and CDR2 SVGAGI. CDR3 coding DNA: TGTGCCAGCAGTTACTCGATGGACAGGGAAGCGACCCAGTACTTC. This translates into CASSYSMDREATQYF.

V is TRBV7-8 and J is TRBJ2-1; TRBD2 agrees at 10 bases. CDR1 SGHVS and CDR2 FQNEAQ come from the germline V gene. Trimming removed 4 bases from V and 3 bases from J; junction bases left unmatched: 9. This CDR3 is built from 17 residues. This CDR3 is CASSSLAGEANYNEQFF. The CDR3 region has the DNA TGTGCCAGCAGCTCTCTAGCGGGAGAGGCTAACTACAATGAGCAGTTCTTC.

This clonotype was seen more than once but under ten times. In DNA form, the CDR3 reads TGCGCCAGCAGCTGGACAGGGGTAGCGGCGCAGTACTTC. It specifies CASSWTGVAAQYF. The chain combines TRBV5-1 with TRBJ2-7, with 9 nucleotides matching TRBD1. V trimming: 3 bases; J trimming: 9 bases; junction bases outside the gene matches: 7. CDR3 length: 13 amino acids. The germline gives CDR1 SGHRS, CDR2 YFSETQ.

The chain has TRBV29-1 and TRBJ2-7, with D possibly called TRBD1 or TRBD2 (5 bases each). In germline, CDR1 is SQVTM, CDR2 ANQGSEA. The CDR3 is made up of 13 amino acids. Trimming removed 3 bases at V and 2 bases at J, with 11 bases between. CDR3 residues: CSVEAGSPYEQYF. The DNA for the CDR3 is TGCAGCGTTGAGGCAGGGAGTCCCTACGAGCAGTACTTC.

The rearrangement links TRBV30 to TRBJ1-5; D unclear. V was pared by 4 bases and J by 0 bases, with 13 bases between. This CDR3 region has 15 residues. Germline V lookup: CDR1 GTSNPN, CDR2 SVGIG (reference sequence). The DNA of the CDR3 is TGTGCCTGGACCCTTCCGGGCAGTAGCAATCAGCCCCAGCATTTT. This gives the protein CAWTLPGSSNQPQHF.

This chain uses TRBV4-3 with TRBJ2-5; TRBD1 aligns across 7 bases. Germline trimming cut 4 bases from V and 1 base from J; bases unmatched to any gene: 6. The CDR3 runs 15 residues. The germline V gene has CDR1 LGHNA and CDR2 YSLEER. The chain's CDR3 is CASSRHRDSQETQYF. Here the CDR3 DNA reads TGCGCCAGCAGCCGCCACCGGGACAGCCAAGAGACCCAGTACTTC.

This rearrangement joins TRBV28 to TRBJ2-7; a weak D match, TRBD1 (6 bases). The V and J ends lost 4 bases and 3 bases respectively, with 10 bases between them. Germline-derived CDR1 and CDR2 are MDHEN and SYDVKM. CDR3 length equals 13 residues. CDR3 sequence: CASSSIQGYEQYF. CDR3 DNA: TGTGCCAGCAGTTCGATACAGGGCTACGAGCAGTACTTC. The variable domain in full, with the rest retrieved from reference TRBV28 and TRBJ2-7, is DVKVTQSSRYLVKRTGEKVFLECVQDMDHENMFWYRQDPGLGLRLIYFSYDVKMKEKGDIPEGYSVSREKKERFSLILESASTNQTSMYLCASSSIQGYEQYFGPGTRLTVT.

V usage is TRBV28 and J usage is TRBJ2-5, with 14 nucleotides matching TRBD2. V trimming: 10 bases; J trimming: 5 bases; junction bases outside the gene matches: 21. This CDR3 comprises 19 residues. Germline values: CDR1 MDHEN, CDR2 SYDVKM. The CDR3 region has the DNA TGTGCCACCGGGGGGCAGGGCGAGACTAGCGGGAGGGCGGTTGAGACCCAGTACTTC. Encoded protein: CATGGQGETSGRAVETQYF.

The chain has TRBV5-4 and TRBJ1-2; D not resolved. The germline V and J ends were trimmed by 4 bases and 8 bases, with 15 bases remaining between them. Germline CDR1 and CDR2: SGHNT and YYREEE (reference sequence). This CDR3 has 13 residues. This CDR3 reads CASSPTEKGGYTF. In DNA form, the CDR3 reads TGTGCCAGCAGCCCAACCGAGAAAGGCGGCTACACCTTC. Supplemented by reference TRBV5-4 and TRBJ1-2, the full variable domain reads ETGVTQSPTHLIKTRGQQVTLRCSSQSGHNTVSWYQQALGQGPQFIFQYYREEENGRGNFPPRFSGLQFPNYSSELNVNALELDDSALYLCASSPTEKGGYTFGSGTRLTVV.

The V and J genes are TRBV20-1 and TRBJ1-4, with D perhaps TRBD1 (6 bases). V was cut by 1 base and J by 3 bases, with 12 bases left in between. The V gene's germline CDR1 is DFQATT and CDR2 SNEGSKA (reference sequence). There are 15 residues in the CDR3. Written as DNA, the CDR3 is TGCAGTGCTAGAGTTGGGGGCAGGGCTAATGAAAAACTGTTTTTT. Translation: CSARVGGRANEKLFF.

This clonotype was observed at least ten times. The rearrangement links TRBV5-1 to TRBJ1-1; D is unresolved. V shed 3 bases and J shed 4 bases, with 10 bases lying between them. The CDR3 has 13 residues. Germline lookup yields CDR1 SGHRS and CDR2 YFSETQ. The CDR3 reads CASSSGEGTEAFF. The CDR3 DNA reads TGCGCCAGCAGCTCTGGGGAGGGCACTGAAGCTTTCTTT.

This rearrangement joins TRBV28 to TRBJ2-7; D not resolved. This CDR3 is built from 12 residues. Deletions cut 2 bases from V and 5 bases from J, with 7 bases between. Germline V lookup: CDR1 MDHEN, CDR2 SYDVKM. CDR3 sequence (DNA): TGTGCCAGCAGTTTAGCGTTTCACGAGCAGTACTTC. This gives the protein CASSLAFHEQYF. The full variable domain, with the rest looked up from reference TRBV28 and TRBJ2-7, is DVKVTQSSRYLVKRTGEKVFLECVQDMDHENMFWYRQDPGLGLRLIYFSYDVKMKEKGDIPEGYSVSREKKERFSLILESASTNQTSMYLCASSLAFHEQYFGPGTRLTVT.

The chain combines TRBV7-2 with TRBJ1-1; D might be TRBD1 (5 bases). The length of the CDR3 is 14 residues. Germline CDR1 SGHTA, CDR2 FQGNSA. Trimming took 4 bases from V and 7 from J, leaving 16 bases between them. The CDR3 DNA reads TGTGCCAGCAGCTCGTCCCGGGACGTTCTTGAAGCTTTCTTT. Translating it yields CASSSSRDVLEAFF.

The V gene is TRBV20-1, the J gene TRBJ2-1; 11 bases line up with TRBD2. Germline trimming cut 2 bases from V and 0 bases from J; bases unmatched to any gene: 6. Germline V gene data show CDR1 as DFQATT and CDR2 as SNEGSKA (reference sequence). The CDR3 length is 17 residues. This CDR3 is CSARSSSGGFSYNEQFF. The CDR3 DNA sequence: TGCAGTGCTAGATCCTCTAGCGGGGGGTTCTCCTACAATGAGCAGTTCTTC.

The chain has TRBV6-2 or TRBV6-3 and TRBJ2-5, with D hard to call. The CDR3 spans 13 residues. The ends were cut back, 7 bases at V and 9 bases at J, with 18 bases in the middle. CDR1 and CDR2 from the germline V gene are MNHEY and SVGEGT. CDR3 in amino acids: CASTPDVIGAQYF. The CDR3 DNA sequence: TGTGCCAGCACCCCCGACGTGATTGGGGCCCAGTACTTC.

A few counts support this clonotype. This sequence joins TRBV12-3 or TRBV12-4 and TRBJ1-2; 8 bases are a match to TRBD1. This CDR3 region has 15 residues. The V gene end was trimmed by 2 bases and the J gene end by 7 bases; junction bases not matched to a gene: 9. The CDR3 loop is CASSLHGQGRGGYTF. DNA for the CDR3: TGTGCCAGCAGTTTACACGGACAGGGAAGAGGTGGCTACACCTTC.

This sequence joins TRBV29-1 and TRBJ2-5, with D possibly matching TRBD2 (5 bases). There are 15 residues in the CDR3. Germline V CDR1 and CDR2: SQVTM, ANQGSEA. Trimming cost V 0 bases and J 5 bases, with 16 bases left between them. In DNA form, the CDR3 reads TGCAGCGTTGAAGACCCTCTAGGGTCGGGGGAGACCCAGTACTTC. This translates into CSVEDPLGSGETQYF.

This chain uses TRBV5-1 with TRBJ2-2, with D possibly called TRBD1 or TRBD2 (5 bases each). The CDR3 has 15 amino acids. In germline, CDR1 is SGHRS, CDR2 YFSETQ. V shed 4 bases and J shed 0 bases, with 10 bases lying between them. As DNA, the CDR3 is TGCGCCAGCAGCGGGGCTAGCACGAACACCGGGGAGCTGTTTTTT. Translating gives CASSGASTNTGELFF.

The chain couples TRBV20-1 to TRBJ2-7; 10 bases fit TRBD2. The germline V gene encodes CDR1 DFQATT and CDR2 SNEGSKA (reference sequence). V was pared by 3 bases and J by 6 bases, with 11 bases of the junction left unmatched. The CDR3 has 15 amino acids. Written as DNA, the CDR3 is TGCAGTGCTAGGCGTCTAGCGGGAGTCGATGGCGAGCAGTACTTC. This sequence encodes CSARRLAGVDGEQYF.

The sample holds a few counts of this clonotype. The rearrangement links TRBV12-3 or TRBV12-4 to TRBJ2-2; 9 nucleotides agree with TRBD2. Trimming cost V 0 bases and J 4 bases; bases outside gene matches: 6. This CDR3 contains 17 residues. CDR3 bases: TGTGCCAGCAGTTTAGCGCTACTAGCGGGCTCCACCGGGGAGCTGTTTTTT. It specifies CASSLALLAGSTGELFF.